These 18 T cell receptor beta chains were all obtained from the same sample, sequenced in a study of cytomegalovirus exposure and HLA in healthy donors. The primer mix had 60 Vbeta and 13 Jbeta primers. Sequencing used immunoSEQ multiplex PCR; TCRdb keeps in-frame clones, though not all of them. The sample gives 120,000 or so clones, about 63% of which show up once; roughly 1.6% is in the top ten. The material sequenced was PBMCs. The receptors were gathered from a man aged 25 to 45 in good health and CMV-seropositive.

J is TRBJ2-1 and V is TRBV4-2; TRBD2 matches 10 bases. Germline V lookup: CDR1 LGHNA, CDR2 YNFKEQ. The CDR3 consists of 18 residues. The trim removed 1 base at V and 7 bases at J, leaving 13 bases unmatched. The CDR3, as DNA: TGTGCCAGCAGCCAAGCATTTGCGCTTGGGACTAGCGCAAATGAGCAGTTCTTC. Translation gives CASSQAFALGTSANEQFF.

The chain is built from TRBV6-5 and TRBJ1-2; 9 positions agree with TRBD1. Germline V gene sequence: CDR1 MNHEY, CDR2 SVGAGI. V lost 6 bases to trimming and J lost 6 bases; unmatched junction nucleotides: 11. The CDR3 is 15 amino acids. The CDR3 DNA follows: TGTGCCAGCAGACACGTCCGGACAGGGGATCATGGCTACACCTTC. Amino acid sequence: CASRHVRTGDHGYTF.

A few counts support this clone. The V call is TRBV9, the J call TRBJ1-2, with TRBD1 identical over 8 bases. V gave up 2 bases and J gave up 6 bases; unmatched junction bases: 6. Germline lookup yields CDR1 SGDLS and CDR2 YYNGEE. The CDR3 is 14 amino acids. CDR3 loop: CASSVEGQGHGYTF. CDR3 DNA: TGTGCCAGCAGCGTCGAAGGACAGGGCCATGGCTACACCTTC.

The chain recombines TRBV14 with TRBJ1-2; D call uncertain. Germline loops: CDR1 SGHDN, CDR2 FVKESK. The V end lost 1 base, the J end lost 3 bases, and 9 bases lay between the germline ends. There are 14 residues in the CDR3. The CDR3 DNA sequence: TGTGCCAGCAGCCAAGGTGGCTCTTACTATGGCTACACCTTC. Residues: CASSQGGSYYGYTF.

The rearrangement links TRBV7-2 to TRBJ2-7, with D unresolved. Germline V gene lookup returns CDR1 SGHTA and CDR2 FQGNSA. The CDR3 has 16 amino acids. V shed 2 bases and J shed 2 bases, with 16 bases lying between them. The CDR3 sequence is CASSLMYMGATYEQYF. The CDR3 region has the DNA TGTGCCAGCAGCTTAATGTACATGGGCGCGACCTACGAGCAGTACTTC.

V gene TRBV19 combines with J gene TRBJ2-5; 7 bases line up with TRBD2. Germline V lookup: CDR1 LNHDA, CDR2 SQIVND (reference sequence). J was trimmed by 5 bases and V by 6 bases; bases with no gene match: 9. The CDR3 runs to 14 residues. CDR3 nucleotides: TGTGCCAGTAGGGCCGGACTAGATCGGGAGACCCAGTACTTC. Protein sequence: CASRAGLDRETQYF. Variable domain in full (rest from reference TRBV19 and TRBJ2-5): DGGITQSPKYLFRKEGQNVTLSCEQNLNHDAMYWYRQDPGQGLRLIYYSQIVNDFQKGDIAEGYSVSREKKESFPLTVTSAQKNPTAFYLCASRAGLDRETQYFGPGTRLLVL.

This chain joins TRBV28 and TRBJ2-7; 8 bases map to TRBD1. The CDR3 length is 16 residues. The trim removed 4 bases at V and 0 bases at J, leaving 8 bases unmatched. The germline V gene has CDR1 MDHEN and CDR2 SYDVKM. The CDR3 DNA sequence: TGTGCCAGCAGTTGGCAGGGGGCTGCCCTCTCCTACGAGCAGTACTTC. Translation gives CASSWQGAALSYEQYF.

CDR3 protein: CASRRLAIRNEQFF. The CDR3 DNA follows: TGTGCCAGCAGGCGGTTGGCAATACGTAATGAGCAGTTCTTC. J is TRBJ2-1 and V is TRBV6-5, with D unresolved. The CDR3 length is 14 residues. Deletions cut 6 bases from V and 7 bases from J, with 16 bases between. Germline lookup yields CDR1 MNHEY and CDR2 SVGAGI.

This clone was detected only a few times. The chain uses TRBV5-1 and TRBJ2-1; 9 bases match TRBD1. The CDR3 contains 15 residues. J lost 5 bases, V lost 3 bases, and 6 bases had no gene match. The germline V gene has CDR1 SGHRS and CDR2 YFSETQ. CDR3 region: CASSSRTGADNEQFF. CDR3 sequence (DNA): TGCGCCAGCAGCTCCCGGACAGGGGCCGACAATGAGCAGTTCTTC.

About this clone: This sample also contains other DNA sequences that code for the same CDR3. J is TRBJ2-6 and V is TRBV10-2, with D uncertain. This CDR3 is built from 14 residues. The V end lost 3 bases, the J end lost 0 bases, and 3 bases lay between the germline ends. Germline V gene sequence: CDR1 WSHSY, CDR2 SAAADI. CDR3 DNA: TGCGCCAGCAGTGATAGCTCTGGGGCCAACGTCCTGACTTTC. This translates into CASSDSSGANVLTF.

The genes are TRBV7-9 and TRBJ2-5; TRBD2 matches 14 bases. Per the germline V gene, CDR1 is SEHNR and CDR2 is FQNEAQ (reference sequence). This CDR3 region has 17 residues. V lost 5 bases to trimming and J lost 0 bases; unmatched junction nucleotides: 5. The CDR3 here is CASSPGLAGDYQETQYF. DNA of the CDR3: TGTGCCAGCAGCCCGGGACTAGCGGGAGATTACCAAGAGACCCAGTACTTC.

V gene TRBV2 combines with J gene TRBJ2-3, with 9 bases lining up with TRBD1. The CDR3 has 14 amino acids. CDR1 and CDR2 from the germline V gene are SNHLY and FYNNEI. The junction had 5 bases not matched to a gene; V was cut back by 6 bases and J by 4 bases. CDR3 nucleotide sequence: TGTGCCAGCAGAGACAGGGGGTCGGCAGATACGCAGTATTTT. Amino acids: CASRDRGSADTQYF.

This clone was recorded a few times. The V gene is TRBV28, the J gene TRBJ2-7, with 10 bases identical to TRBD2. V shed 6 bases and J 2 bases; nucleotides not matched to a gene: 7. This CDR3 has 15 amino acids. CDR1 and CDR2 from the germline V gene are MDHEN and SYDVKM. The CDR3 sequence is CASSKTSGPTYEQYF. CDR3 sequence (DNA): TGTGCCAGCAGCAAGACTAGCGGGCCGACCTACGAGCAGTACTTC.

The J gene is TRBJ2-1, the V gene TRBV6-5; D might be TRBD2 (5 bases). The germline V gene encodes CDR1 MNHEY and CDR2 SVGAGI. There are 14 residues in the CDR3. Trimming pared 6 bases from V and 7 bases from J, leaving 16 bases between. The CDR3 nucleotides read TGTGCCAGCAGACCGATTGAGGGATTGAATGAGCAGTTCTTC. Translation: CASRPIEGLNEQFF.

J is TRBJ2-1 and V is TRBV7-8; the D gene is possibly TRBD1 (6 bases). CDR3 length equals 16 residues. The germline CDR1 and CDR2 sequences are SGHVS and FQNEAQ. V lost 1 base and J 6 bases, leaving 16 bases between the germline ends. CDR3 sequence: CASSLDLGGAGNEQFF. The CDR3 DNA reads TGTGCCAGCAGCTTAGACCTAGGGGGTGCAGGCAATGAGCAGTTCTTC.

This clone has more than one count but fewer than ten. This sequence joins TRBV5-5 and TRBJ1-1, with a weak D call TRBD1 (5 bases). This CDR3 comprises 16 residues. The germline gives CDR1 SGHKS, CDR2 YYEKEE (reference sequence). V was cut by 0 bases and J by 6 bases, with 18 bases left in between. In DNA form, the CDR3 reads TGTGCCAGCAGCTTGGGGGGAGGGCAGGGCCGCCCTGAAGCTTTCTTT. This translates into CASSLGGGQGRPEAFF.

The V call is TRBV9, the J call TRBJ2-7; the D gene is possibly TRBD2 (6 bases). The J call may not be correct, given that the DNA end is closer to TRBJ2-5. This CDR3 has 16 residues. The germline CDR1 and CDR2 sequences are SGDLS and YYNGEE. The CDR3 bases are TGTGCCAGCAACAGAGAGGAAATGGCGGGGCAAGAGACCCAGTACTTC. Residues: CASNREEMAGQETQYF.

CDR3 sequence: CASSQGVNWRPSDEQFF. CDR3 bases: TGCGCCAGCAGCCAAGGTGTGAACTGGCGGCCTTCGGATGAGCAGTTCTTC. This sequence joins TRBV4-1 and TRBJ2-1; D gene ambiguous. With 1 base removed from V and 8 bases from J, the gap between germline ends came to 21 bases. Germline CDR1 MGHRA, CDR2 YSYEKL. The length of the CDR3 is 17 residues.